These 2 T cell receptor beta chains were sequenced from one sample in a study of naive and memory T cell subsets. TCR cDNA received a 3' ligated oligonucleotide that carried a UMI. The SP2 primer and nested alpha and beta constant region primers amplified ligated cDNA in four rounds. Via MiXCR, TCRdb re-called the 5' RACE reads, giving one row per CDR3 protein. The sample consists of over 45,000 distinct CDR3 sequences, about 4.4% of them appearing once. These receptors were collected from a female donor in good health.

With regard to this clonotype: A much larger clone lies a single base off, so this may be a read error. This CDR3 fails to terminate in the conserved phenylalanine or tryptophan, so it likely reflects a read error. The gene calls are TRBV27 and TRBJ2-1; 9 nucleotides match TRBD1. The CDR3 is 17 amino acids. Germline V gives CDR1 MNHEY, CDR2 SMNVEV (reference sequence). Trimming took 6 bases from V and 3 from J; bases not matched to a gene: 12. CDR3 nucleotide sequence: TGTGCCAGCAGCCTCTACCCTCCGGGACAGGGCTACAATGAGCAGTTCTCC. This gives the protein CASSLYPPGQGYNEQFS.

This clonotype was seen repeatedly, ten times or more. This chain uses TRBV5-1 with TRBJ1-1; maybe TRBD1 (6 bases). V lost 2 bases to trimming and J lost 7 bases, with 12 bases between them. CDR3 length: 13 residues. Germline V gene lookup returns CDR1 SGHRS and CDR2 YFSETQ. Here the CDR3 DNA reads TGCGCCAGCAGCTTAGACAGGCCCGGTGAAGCTTTCTTT. Amino acid sequence: CASSLDRPGEAFF.